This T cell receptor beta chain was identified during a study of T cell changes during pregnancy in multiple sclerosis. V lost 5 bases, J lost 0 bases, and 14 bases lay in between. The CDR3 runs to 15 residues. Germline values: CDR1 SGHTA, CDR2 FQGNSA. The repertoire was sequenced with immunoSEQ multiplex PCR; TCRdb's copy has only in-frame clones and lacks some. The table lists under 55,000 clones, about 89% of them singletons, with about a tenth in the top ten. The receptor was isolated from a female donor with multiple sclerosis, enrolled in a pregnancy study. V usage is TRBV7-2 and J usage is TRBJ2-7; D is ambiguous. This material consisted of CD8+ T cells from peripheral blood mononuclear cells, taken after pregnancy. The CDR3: CASSGSTNPSYEQYF. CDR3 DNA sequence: TGTGCCAGCAGCGGAAGTACTAACCCCTCCTACGAGCAGTACTTC.